The T cell receptor (beta chain) under discussion was sequenced for a study of T cell responses to AZD1222 COVID-19 vaccine. Study information: Second-dose timings of about 4 or about 12 weeks were pooled. General observations from the study: Across spike, vaccine-associated CD4 TCRs were found, dominant at 160-218 and 743-854. Nearly half of unique spike-specific TCRs reportedly avoided B.1.351 and B.1.1.7 mutated regions. It should be noted that donors were predominantly white British and more often female, and clonal diversity was possibly underestimated.

Details on this clone: Its antigen is undetermined.

TCRdb's table, derived via immunoSEQ multiplex PCR, lists solely in-frame clones and lacks some. The sample has roughly 150,000 clones; 85% to 95% are singletons. V shed 7 bases and J 5 bases; nucleotides not matched to a gene: 7. There are 13 residues in the CDR3. The germline V gene encodes CDR1 SGHRS and CDR2 YFSETQ. This specimen consisted of peripheral blood, obtained on day 0 of AZD1222 vaccination. The sequence was obtained from an adult in good health. This chain uses TRBV5-1 with TRBJ2-7; TRBD1 agrees at 9 bases. CDR3 residues: CASRTGTGNEQYF. CDR3 nucleotide sequence: TGCGCCAGCCGAACCGGGACAGGGAACGAGCAGTACTTC. Full variable domain (rest looked up from reference TRBV5-1 and TRBJ2-7): KAGVTQTPRYLIKTRGQQVTLSCSPISGHRSVSWYQQTPGQGLQFLFEYFSETQRNKGNFPGRFSGRQFSNSRSEMNVSTLELGDSALYLCASRTGTGNEQYFGPGTRLTVT.